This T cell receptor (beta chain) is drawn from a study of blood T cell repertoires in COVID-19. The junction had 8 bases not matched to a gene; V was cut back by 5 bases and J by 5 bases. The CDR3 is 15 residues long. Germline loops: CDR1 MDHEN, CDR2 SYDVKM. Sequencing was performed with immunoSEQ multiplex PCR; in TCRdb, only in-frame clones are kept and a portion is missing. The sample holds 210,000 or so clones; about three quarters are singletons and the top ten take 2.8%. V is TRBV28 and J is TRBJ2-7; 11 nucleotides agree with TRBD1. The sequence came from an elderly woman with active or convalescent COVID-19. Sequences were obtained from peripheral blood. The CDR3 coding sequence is TGTGCCAGCAGTCCAAGGACAGGGGGCGTAGACGAGCAGTACTTC. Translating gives CASSPRTGGVDEQYF.